This TCR beta chain was sequenced in a study of shared clonotypes between healthy human individuals. On the study more broadly: Every donor yielded three CD4 naive, three CD4 memory, two CD8 naive and one CD8 memory plate.

TCRdb's table, derived via immunoSEQ multiplex PCR, lists solely in-frame clones and lacks some. The repertoire holds just over 2,000,000 clones, with approximately 94% as singletons. Only CD45RO-negative cells positively selected for CCR7 counted as naive CD8 cells, so terminally differentiated effector memory CD45RA+ cells were excluded. The donor cohort consisted entirely of Caucasian adults residing in Nashville, Tennessee. Broader study findings: As a rule, naive subsets had a larger estimated richness than memory subsets. In contrast to clonotypes shared by all four donors, non-shared clonotypes had lower generation probabilities.

As to this clone: Its antigen is as yet unknown.

The TCR originated in a man between 18 and 29 years old in good health. The sequencing sample was made of naive CD8+ T cells sorted from blood.

CDR3 in amino acids: CASSQGSSQPQHF. The CDR3 DNA follows: TGCGCCAGCAGCCAAGGGTCGAGTCAGCCCCAGCATTTT. The V and J genes are TRBV4-1 and TRBJ1-5; D is uncertain. V gave up 1 base and J gave up 6 bases, with 7 bases separating them. Germline lookup yields CDR1 MGHRA and CDR2 YSYEKL. CDR3 length equals 13 residues.